Listed below are T cell receptor beta chains from one sample, sequenced in a study of T-cell memory formation after mild COVID-19. In TCRdb, the 5' RACE reads were re-called with MiXCR into one record per CDR3 protein. The data contain approximately 350,000 distinct CDR3 sequences, about an eighth of them seen just once; the ten biggest clones take up around 21%. The material sequenced was PBMCs or a T cell subset sorted from them (not recorded which). These receptors were collected from a man between 18 and 29 years old who had mild COVID-19 (a few samples of this study predate the infection). Cell type and time point are not known. Both conserved end residues are part of each CDR3. Fields, in order: CDR3 length, V gene, J gene, clone size, D gene, CDR3 protein, CDR3 DNA. D genes are given only for firm matches. For some rows the clone size is stated as once, few or many, or as a class when expanded; others skip it.

CDR3 length: 17
V gene: TRBV9
J gene: TRBJ2-7
clone size: few
D gene: TRBD2
CDR3 protein: CASSPTGGLLTSYEQYF
CDR3 DNA: TGTGCCAGCAGCCCAACGGGGGGACTTCTCACATCCTACGAGCAGTACTTC

CDR3 length: 15
V gene: TRBV18
J gene: TRBJ2-7
clone size: few
D gene: -
CDR3 protein: CASSPGVGGLSEQYF
CDR3 DNA: TGTGCCAGCTCACCTGGCGTGGGGGGCCTAAGCGAGCAGTACTTC

CDR3 length: 15
V gene: TRBV7-2
J gene: TRBJ2-3
clone size: few
D gene: -
CDR3 protein: CASSLDYGGTDTQYF
CDR3 DNA: TGTGCCAGCAGCTTGGATTACGGGGGCACAGATACGCAGTATTTT

CDR3 length: 13
V gene: TRBV20-1
J gene: TRBJ1-5
clone size: few
D gene: -
CDR3 protein: CSAEGGGNQPQHF
CDR3 DNA: TGCAGTGCTGAAGGAGGTGGCAATCAGCCCCAGCATTTT

CDR3 length: 15
V gene: TRBV18
J gene: TRBJ2-5
clone size: few
D gene: -
CDR3 protein: CASSAYRTTQETQYF
CDR3 DNA: TGTGCCAGCTCAGCGTACCGGACTACACAAGAGACCCAGTACTTC

CDR3 length: 15
V gene: TRBV11-3
J gene: TRBJ2-1
clone size: few
D gene: TRBD1
CDR3 protein: CASSLEGTGFNEQFF
CDR3 DNA: TGTGCCAGCAGCTTAGAAGGGACAGGGTTCAATGAGCAGTTCTTC

CDR3 length: 14
V gene: TRBV7-2
J gene: TRBJ1-6
clone size: few
D gene: TRBD1
CDR3 protein: CASSSGQGHSPLHF
CDR3 DNA: TGTGCCAGCAGCTCGGGACAGGGGCATTCACCCCTCCACTTT

CDR3 length: 15
V gene: TRBV20-1
J gene: TRBJ2-4
clone size: -
D gene: TRBD2
CDR3 protein: CSALTSGGTKNIQYF
CDR3 DNA: TGCAGTGCTCTTACTAGCGGGGGTACCAAAAACATTCAGTACTTC

CDR3 length: 15
V gene: TRBV6-4
J gene: TRBJ1-2
clone size: -
D gene: -
CDR3 protein: CASRTYDRTEYGYTF
CDR3 DNA: TGTGCCAGCAGGACGTACGACAGGACAGAATATGGCTACACCTTC

CDR3 length: 18
V gene: TRBV5-4
J gene: TRBJ2-3
clone size: -
D gene: TRBD2
CDR3 protein: CASSLKLAGGQSTDTQYF
CDR3 DNA: TGTGCCAGCAGCTTGAAGCTAGCGGGGGGGCAAAGCACAGATACGCAGTATTTT

CDR3 length: 15
V gene: TRBV7-9
J gene: TRBJ1-1
clone size: few
D gene: -
CDR3 protein: CASSHSPVRSTEAFF
CDR3 DNA: TGTGCCAGCAGCCATAGCCCGGTCCGAAGCACTGAAGCTTTCTTT

CDR3 length: 16
V gene: TRBV7-9
J gene: TRBJ2-5
clone size: -
D gene: TRBD2
CDR3 protein: CASSATAAGAQETQYF
CDR3 DNA: TGTGCCAGCAGCGCGACGGCAGCGGGGGCTCAAGAGACCCAGTACTTC

CDR3 length: 15
V gene: TRBV7-3
J gene: TRBJ2-1
clone size: -
D gene: TRBD1
CDR3 protein: CASSARTGPGDEQFF
CDR3 DNA: TGTGCCAGCAGCGCCCGGACAGGACCGGGCGATGAGCAGTTCTTC

CDR3 length: 16
V gene: TRBV9
J gene: TRBJ1-6
clone size: -
D gene: TRBD1
CDR3 protein: CASSVSEGAAKTPLHF
CDR3 DNA: TGTGCCAGCAGCGTTTCCGAGGGGGCCGCGAAGACACCCCTCCACTTT

CDR3 length: 14
V gene: TRBV9
J gene: TRBJ2-3
clone size: few
D gene: -
CDR3 protein: CASSVGGQRDTQYF
CDR3 DNA: TGTGCCAGCAGCGTAGGTGGTCAACGGGATACGCAGTATTTT

CDR3 length: 18
V gene: TRBV4-3
J gene: TRBJ1-2
clone size: few
D gene: -
CDR3 protein: CASSQDFQGRMTNYGYTF
CDR3 DNA: TGCGCCAGCAGCCAAGATTTCCAGGGAAGGATGACTAACTATGGCTACACCTTC

CDR3 length: 15
V gene: TRBV18
J gene: TRBJ1-6
clone size: few
D gene: TRBD1
CDR3 protein: CASSPLRDSLTPLHF
CDR3 DNA: TGTGCCAGCTCACCCCTGCGGGACAGCTTGACACCCCTCCACTTT

CDR3 length: 14
V gene: TRBV11-2
J gene: TRBJ1-2
clone size: many
D gene: -
CDR3 protein: CASSLVGGSGGYTF
CDR3 DNA: TGTGCCAGCAGCTTAGTCGGTGGGTCTGGTGGCTACACCTTC

CDR3 length: 13
V gene: TRBV29-1
J gene: TRBJ2-7
clone size: few
D gene: TRBD2
CDR3 protein: CSVVTSGSYEQYF
CDR3 DNA: TGCAGCGTTGTAACTAGCGGGAGCTACGAGCAGTACTTC

CDR3 length: 15
V gene: TRBV4-2
J gene: TRBJ2-2
clone size: -
D gene: TRBD2
CDR3 protein: CASSQRGGADGELFF
CDR3 DNA: TGTGCCAGCAGCCAACGCGGGGGGGCGGACGGGGAGCTGTTTTTT

CDR3 length: 14
V gene: TRBV7-6
J gene: TRBJ2-2
clone size: few
D gene: -
CDR3 protein: CASSSTANTGELFF
CDR3 DNA: TGTGCCAGCAGCTCGACAGCGAACACCGGGGAGCTGTTTTTT

CDR3 length: 14
V gene: TRBV6-2/TRBV6-3
J gene: TRBJ2-3
clone size: -
D gene: -
CDR3 protein: CASSYPIRTDTQYF
CDR3 DNA: TGTGCCAGCAGTTATCCGATTAGGACAGATACGCAGTATTTT

CDR3 length: 15
V gene: TRBV20-1
J gene: TRBJ2-7
clone size: -
D gene: TRBD2
CDR3 protein: CSAFTGEGLSYEQYF
CDR3 DNA: TGCAGTGCTTTCACTGGGGAGGGGTTGTCCTACGAGCAGTACTTC

CDR3 length: 13
V gene: TRBV7-9
J gene: TRBJ1-1
clone size: -
D gene: -
CDR3 protein: CASSLRIDTEAFF
CDR3 DNA: TGTGCCAGCAGCTTGCGGATTGACACTGAAGCTTTCTTT

CDR3 length: 17
V gene: TRBV5-4
J gene: TRBJ1-1
clone size: many
D gene: -
CDR3 protein: CASSQSYQRASDTEAFF
CDR3 DNA: TGTGCCAGCAGCCAGAGCTACCAAAGGGCTTCGGACACTGAAGCTTTCTTT

CDR3 length: 15
V gene: TRBV18
J gene: TRBJ2-3
clone size: few
D gene: -
CDR3 protein: CASSSRGPSTDTQYF
CDR3 DNA: TGTGCCAGCTCAAGCAGAGGACCTAGCACAGATACGCAGTATTTT

CDR3 length: 15
V gene: TRBV20-1
J gene: TRBJ2-1
clone size: -
D gene: -
CDR3 protein: CSARAPGALSNEQFF
CDR3 DNA: TGCAGTGCTAGAGCCCCAGGGGCTTTGAGCAATGAGCAGTTCTTC

CDR3 length: 14
V gene: TRBV6-2/TRBV6-3
J gene: TRBJ1-3
clone size: -
D gene: -
CDR3 protein: CASLSGTTGNTIYF
CDR3 DNA: TGTGCCAGCCTCTCAGGGACAACTGGAAACACCATATATTTT

CDR3 length: 16
V gene: TRBV5-1
J gene: TRBJ2-5
clone size: many
D gene: -
CDR3 protein: CASSLAALTGRETQYF
CDR3 DNA: TGCGCCAGCAGCTTGGCCGCTTTGACAGGCCGAGAGACCCAGTACTTC

CDR3 length: 19
V gene: TRBV10-3
J gene: TRBJ2-2
clone size: -
D gene: TRBD1
CDR3 protein: CAISLRDSQAGVNTGELFF
CDR3 DNA: TGTGCCATCAGCCTCCGGGACAGTCAAGCAGGGGTAAACACCGGGGAGCTGTTTTTT

CDR3 length: 14
V gene: TRBV11-2
J gene: TRBJ2-5
clone size: -
D gene: -
CDR3 protein: CASSLDQPAETQYF
CDR3 DNA: TGTGCCAGCAGCTTAGATCAACCGGCGGAGACCCAGTACTTC

CDR3 length: 14
V gene: TRBV7-2
J gene: TRBJ2-1
clone size: many
D gene: TRBD1
CDR3 protein: CASSRDRGRNEQFF
CDR3 DNA: TGTGCCAGCAGCCGGGACAGGGGCCGCAATGAGCAGTTCTTC